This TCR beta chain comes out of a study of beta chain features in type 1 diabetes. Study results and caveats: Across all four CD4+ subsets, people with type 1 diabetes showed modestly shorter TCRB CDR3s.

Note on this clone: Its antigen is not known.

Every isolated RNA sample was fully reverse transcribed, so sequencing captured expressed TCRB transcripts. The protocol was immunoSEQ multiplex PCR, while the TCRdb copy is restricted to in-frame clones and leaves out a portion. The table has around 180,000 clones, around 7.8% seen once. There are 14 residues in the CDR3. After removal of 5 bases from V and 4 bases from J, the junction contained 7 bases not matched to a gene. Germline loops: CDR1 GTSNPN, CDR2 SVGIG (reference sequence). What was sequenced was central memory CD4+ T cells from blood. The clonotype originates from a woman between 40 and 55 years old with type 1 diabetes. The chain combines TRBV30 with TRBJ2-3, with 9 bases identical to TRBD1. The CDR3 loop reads CAWSADRGADTQYF. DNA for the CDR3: TGTGCCTGGTCCGCGGACAGGGGCGCAGATACGCAGTATTTT.